These 5 T cell receptor beta chains share one sample of origin, sequenced in a study of blood T cell repertoires in COVID-19. TCRdb keeps only in-frame clones here, not all; method: immunoSEQ multiplex PCR. The sample contains around 250,000 clones, 65% to 85% of which appear only once. Material: peripheral blood. The receptors shown here come from a man aged 50-59 years with active or convalescent COVID-19.

On this clone: The sample carries other DNA sequences with the same CDR3. V is TRBV6-5 and J is TRBJ1-1; D is undetermined. The CDR3 is 12 residues long. The V end lost 5 bases, the J end lost 4 bases, and 8 bases lay between the germline ends. CDR1 is MNHEY, CDR2 SVGAGI, per germline. CDR3: CASSRPGTEAFF. CDR3 coding DNA: TGTGCCAGCAGTCGGCCGGGCACTGAAGCTTTCTTT.

The V call is TRBV4-2, the J call TRBJ2-1; TRBD2 aligns across 9 bases. This CDR3 comprises 17 residues. Germline-derived CDR1 and CDR2 are LGHNA and YNFKEQ. With 3 bases clipped from V and 7 bases from J, the junction kept 13 bases outside the gene matches. The CDR3 loop reads CASSQQPGGGATNEQFF. CDR3 DNA sequence: TGTGCCAGCAGCCAGCAACCAGGCGGGGGGGCGACGAATGAGCAGTTCTTC.

The V and J genes are TRBV15 and TRBJ1-5, with TRBD1 identical over 7 bases. The germline V gene encodes CDR1 LNHNV and CDR2 YYDKDF (reference sequence). This CDR3 comprises 17 residues. Trimming cost V 3 bases and J 0 bases; bases outside gene matches: 8. In DNA, the CDR3 is TGTGCCACCAGCAGGAACCCAGGGGGGTATAGCAATCAGCCCCAGCATTTT. Residues: CATSRNPGGYSNQPQHF.

The chain couples TRBV7-3 to TRBJ2-3, with D hard to call. From germline, CDR1 is SGHTA and CDR2 FQGTGA. V was cut by 5 bases and J by 4 bases, with 13 bases left in between. The CDR3 length is 14 residues. DNA of the CDR3: TGTGCCAGCAGCCCCTCCCCGGTTTCAGATACGCAGTATTTT. This codes for CASSPSPVSDTQYF.

The V and J genes are TRBV5-1 and TRBJ1-4, with 9 bases identical to TRBD1. The CDR3 is 15 residues long. Germline V gene lookup returns CDR1 SGHRS and CDR2 YFSETQ. V lost 4 bases and J lost 4; bases outside the gene matches: 5. CDR3 sequence (DNA): TGCGCCAGCAGCCAGCCGGGACAGGGTAATGAAAAACTGTTTTTT. It specifies CASSQPGQGNEKLFF. The variable domain in full, with the rest retrieved from reference TRBV5-1 and TRBJ1-4, is KAGVTQTPRYLIKTRGQQVTLSCSPISGHRSVSWYQQTPGQGLQFLFEYFSETQRNKGNFPGRFSGRQFSNSRSEMNVSTLELGDSALYLCASSQPGQGNEKLFFGSGTQLSVL.